Following are 29 T cell receptor beta chains from one sample sequenced in a study of STAT3 mutations in large granular lymphocyte leukemia. Profiled with immunoSEQ multiplex PCR; TCRdb holds only in-frame clones, not every one. There are about 10,000 clones in the sample; about 54% occur only once, and roughly 9% lies in the top ten. Findings and caveats of the study: Every T-cell large granular lymphocyte leukemia patient had at least one immunodominant TCR beta clonotype.

These receptors lack a known antigen. The material sequenced was peripheral blood mononuclear cells. All receptors come from a boy aged 5-17 years with T-cell large granular lymphocyte leukemia. Some clones in this sample may be carry-over from other donors' samples.

A few counts support this clone. The genes are TRBV5-6 and TRBJ1-5, with 7 bases aligning to TRBD1. Germline values: CDR1 SGHDT, CDR2 YYEEEE. The CDR3 runs 15 residues. The junction had 5 bases not matched to a gene; V was cut back by 3 bases and J by 2 bases. As DNA, the CDR3 is TGTGCCAGCAGCTGGGGAGGGGGCGGCAATCAGCCCCAGCATTTT. It is translated as CASSWGGGGNQPQHF.

The chain uses TRBV5-4 and TRBJ2-7, with 9 bases that match TRBD1. Germline V gene data show CDR1 as SGHNT and CDR2 as YYREEE (reference sequence). Trimming cost V 2 bases and J 4 bases; bases outside gene matches: 4. This CDR3 comprises 14 residues. The CDR3 region has the DNA TGTGCCAGCAGCTTAAGACAGGGGGTTTACGAGCAGTACTTC. Translating it yields CASSLRQGVYEQYF.

This clone was counted between two and nine times. The chain is built from TRBV4-1 and TRBJ2-5; TRBD2 agrees at 9 bases. Unmatched junction bases numbered 16, after V lost 4 bases and J lost 7 bases. Germline lookup yields CDR1 MGHRA and CDR2 YSYEKL. There are 17 residues in the CDR3. The CDR3 nucleotides read TGCGCCAGCAGCCCTGTACTAGTGACTAGCGGCCACCCGACCCAGTACTTC. This sequence encodes CASSPVLVTSGHPTQYF.

In DNA form, the CDR3 reads TGCGCCAGCAGCTCCCAGGGTCAGAATTCACCCCTCCACTTT. The encoded protein is CASSSQGQNSPLHF. The chain has TRBV5-1 and TRBJ1-6; tentative D call: TRBD1 (5 bases). The CDR3 sequence is 14 residues long. CDR1 and CDR2 from the germline V gene are SGHRS and YFSETQ. V gave up 3 bases and J gave up 7 bases, with 11 bases separating them.

The rearrangement links TRBV20-1 to TRBJ2-7; D call uncertain. This CDR3 is 11 amino acids long. Germline V CDR1 and CDR2: DFQATT, SNEGSKA (reference sequence). The V and J ends lost 0 bases and 5 bases respectively, with 5 bases between them. CDR3 sequence reads: CSARDVDEQYF. The CDR3 bases are TGCAGTGCTAGAGATGTTGACGAGCAGTACTTC.

This sequence joins TRBV5-1 and TRBJ2-1; 10 bases align to TRBD2. With 0 bases clipped from V and 9 bases from J, the junction kept 9 bases outside the gene matches. Germline CDR1 is SGHRS and CDR2 is YFSETQ. The CDR3 spans 16 residues. In DNA form, the CDR3 reads TGCGCCAGCAGCTTGGTCGGGAGCGGGAGGGTGACTGAGCAGTTCTTC. It specifies CASSLVGSGRVTEQFF.

This clone was found a few times. The V call is TRBV4-1, the J call TRBJ1-5; unclear D gene. CDR1 is MGHRA, CDR2 YSYEKL, per germline. The CDR3 sequence is 13 residues long. V was shortened by 4 bases and J by 7 bases, with 11 bases between the two germline ends. The CDR3 is CASSPSIPQPQHF. DNA of the CDR3: TGCGCCAGCAGCCCGTCAATCCCCCAGCCCCAGCATTTT.

This chain joins TRBV5-1 and TRBJ2-7; no definite D call. The germline CDR1 and CDR2 sequences are SGHRS and YFSETQ. The ends were cut back, 2 bases at V and 1 base at J, with 1 base in the middle. There are 11 residues in the CDR3. CDR3 in amino acids: CASSFSYEQYF. The CDR3, as DNA: TGCGCCAGCAGCTTTTCCTACGAGCAGTACTTC.

J is TRBJ1-4 and V is TRBV5-4; TRBD1 matches 8 bases. Germline V gene sequence: CDR1 SGHNT, CDR2 YYREEE (reference sequence). Trimming at V came to 2 bases and at J to 1 base, leaving 4 bases not matched to a gene. The CDR3 consists of 16 residues. Here the CDR3 reads CASSFGQGVTNEKLFF. The CDR3 region has the DNA TGTGCCAGCAGCTTCGGACAGGGCGTAACTAATGAAAAACTGTTTTTT.

This clone was picked up a small number of times. CDR3 bases: TGTGCCTGGAACCCGACAGGTCCAACCAACACCATATATTTT. Its translation is CAWNPTGPTNTIYF. The chain combines TRBV30 with TRBJ1-3; D perhaps matches TRBD1 (6 bases). Germline-derived CDR1 and CDR2 are GTSNPN and SVGIG (reference sequence). This CDR3 contains 14 residues. Trimming removed 4 bases from V and 7 bases from J, with 17 bases in between.

There are a few counts of this clone. The chain carries TRBV2 and TRBJ1-5, with D unclear. Trimming cost V 6 bases and J 8 bases, with 14 bases left between them. The CDR3 is made up of 13 amino acids. The V gene's germline CDR1 is SNHLY and CDR2 FYNNEI. CDR3 region: CASRVRESEPQHF. The CDR3 DNA is TGTGCCAGCAGAGTACGGGAATCAGAGCCCCAGCATTTT.

This clone was seen only a few times. The gene calls are TRBV18 and TRBJ2-7, with unresolved D. CDR3 length: 14 amino acids. Deletions cut 6 bases from V and 0 bases from J, with 12 bases between. Germline V gene lookup returns CDR1 KGHSH and CDR2 LQKENI. DNA for the CDR3: TGTGCCAGCTCCCCTGCGAGCGTCTCCTACGAGCAGTACTTC. Its translation is CASSPASVSYEQYF.

Only a few counts were recorded for this clone. This rearrangement joins TRBV28 to TRBJ1-1; no definite D call. Germline lookup yields CDR1 MDHEN and CDR2 SYDVKM. Trimming stripped 5 bases from V and 4 bases from J, with 8 bases between. The CDR3 consists of 12 residues. Here the CDR3 DNA reads TGTGCCAGCAGTCTGTCTACCACTGAAGCTTTCTTT. Its translation: CASSLSTTEAFF.

This clone came up a few times. The V call is TRBV5-1, the J call TRBJ1-6, with D unresolved. There are 13 residues in the CDR3. Germline lookup yields CDR1 SGHRS and CDR2 YFSETQ. Trimming took off 1 base at V and 8 bases at J, with 7 bases between the two ends. CDR3 nucleotides: TGCGCCAGCAGCTTGAAAGGAGATTCACCCCTCCACTTT. Protein product: CASSLKGDSPLHF. Drawing the rest from reference TRBV5-1 and TRBJ1-6, the complete variable domain is KAGVTQTPRYLIKTRGQQVTLSCSPISGHRSVSWYQQTPGQGLQFLFEYFSETQRNKGNFPGRFSGRQFSNSRSEMNVSTLELGDSALYLCASSLKGDSPLHFGNGTRLTVT.

The gene calls are TRBV18 and TRBJ2-3, with D perhaps being TRBD1 or TRBD2 (5 bases each). Germline CDR1 KGHSH, CDR2 LQKENI. V was trimmed by 6 bases and J by 6 bases, leaving 13 bases between them. This CDR3 has 13 amino acids. This chain's CDR3 is CASSRDGSDTQYF. As DNA, the CDR3 is TGTGCCAGCTCCCGGGACGGGTCGGATACGCAGTATTTT.

The chain links TRBV27 to TRBJ1-1, with D possibly TRBD1 on 6 matching bases. Germline V gene sequence: CDR1 MNHEY, CDR2 SMNVEV (reference sequence). The CDR3 is 15 residues long. The V gene lost 5 bases and the J gene lost 4 bases, with 17 bases spanning the gap. The CDR3 is CASSPFTGFVTEAFF. The CDR3 DNA reads TGTGCCAGCAGTCCATTCACAGGGTTCGTCACTGAAGCTTTCTTT.

V gene TRBV5-1 combines with J gene TRBJ2-7, with 9 nucleotides matching TRBD1. Trimming cost V 0 bases and J 4 bases; bases outside gene matches: 8. Germline values: CDR1 SGHRS, CDR2 YFSETQ. The CDR3 is made up of 16 amino acids. CDR3 sequence reads: CASSLGDGTGFYEQYF. CDR3 bases: TGCGCCAGCAGCTTGGGAGACGGGACAGGGTTTTACGAGCAGTACTTC. The complete variable domain, with remaining parts taken from reference TRBV5-1 and TRBJ2-7, reads KAGVTQTPRYLIKTRGQQVTLSCSPISGHRSVSWYQQTPGQGLQFLFEYFSETQRNKGNFPGRFSGRQFSNSRSEMNVSTLELGDSALYLCASSLGDGTGFYEQYFGPGTRLTVT.

In this sample, this clone turned up a few times. The CDR3 protein is CASSPQGRSYEQYF. CDR3 DNA sequence: TGTGCCAGCTCACCTCAGGGACGCTCCTACGAGCAGTACTTC. The V call is TRBV18, the J call TRBJ2-7, with D perhaps assigned TRBD1 or TRBD2 (5 bases each). V shed 3 bases and J shed 0 bases, with 9 bases lying between them. This CDR3 is built from 14 residues. Germline assignment: CDR1 KGHSH and CDR2 LQKENI.

This sequence joins TRBV5-1 and TRBJ1-4; D is undetermined. CDR3 length: 14 residues. Trimming pared 1 base from V and 5 bases from J, leaving 9 bases between. Germline V gene data show CDR1 as SGHRS and CDR2 as YFSETQ. The CDR3 DNA sequence: TGCGCCAGCAGCTTGTCGGATTCAAATGAAAAACTGTTTTTT. It is translated as CASSLSDSNEKLFF.

This clone was detected a few times. V usage is TRBV18 and J usage is TRBJ1-2; TRBD1 might be the D (5 bases). Germline CDR1 reads KGHSH; CDR2 reads LQKENI. V lost 3 bases and J 4 bases, leaving 12 bases between the germline ends. There are 14 residues in the CDR3. The CDR3 here is CASSPTETSYGYTF. For the CDR3, the DNA is TGTGCCAGCTCACCGACAGAAACTAGCTATGGCTACACCTTC. Variable domain in full (rest from reference TRBV18 and TRBJ1-2): NAGVMQNPRHLVRRRGQEARLRCSPMKGHSHVYWYRQLPEEGLKFMVYLQKENIIDESGMPKERFSAEFPKEGPSILRIQQVVRGDSAAYFCASSPTETSYGYTFGSGTRLTVV.

This clone was counted between two and nine times. V usage is TRBV30 and J usage is TRBJ1-1, with D tentatively TRBD1 (5 bases). This CDR3 has 12 amino acids. From germline, CDR1 is GTSNPN and CDR2 SVGIG (reference sequence). V lost 2 bases to trimming and J lost 4 bases, with 8 bases between them. The DNA of the CDR3 is TGTGCCTGGAGTCCTGGGGGCACTGAAGCTTTCTTT. Encoded protein: CAWSPGGTEAFF.

This chain uses TRBV18 with TRBJ2-1; 7 nucleotides match TRBD1. Trimming cost V 3 bases and J 0 bases; bases outside gene matches: 2. Per germline, CDR1 KGHSH and CDR2 LQKENI. The CDR3 totals 15 residues. The CDR3 nucleotides are TGTGCCAGCTCACCGGACAGGCTCTCCTACAATGAGCAGTTCTTC. Translated, it gives CASSPDRLSYNEQFF.

This clone was detected only a few times. The V call is TRBV29-1, the J call TRBJ2-1; unclear D gene. V lost 4 bases, J lost 9 bases, and 7 bases lay in between. The CDR3 sequence is 10 residues long. The germline CDR1 and CDR2 sequences are SQVTM and ANQGSEA. CDR3 sequence reads: CSVGSGEQFF. The CDR3 nucleotides read TGCAGCGTTGGATCGGGTGAGCAGTTCTTC.

This rearrangement joins TRBV5-1 to TRBJ1-1; D gene uncertain. In germline, CDR1 is SGHRS, CDR2 YFSETQ. Trimming took 1 base from V and 0 from J, leaving 10 bases between them. The length of the CDR3 is 15 residues. The CDR3 here is CASSLLEGLNTEAFF. In nucleotides, the CDR3 is TGCGCCAGCAGCTTGTTGGAGGGTTTGAACACTGAAGCTTTCTTT. The entire variable domain, with the rest obtained from reference TRBV5-1 and TRBJ1-1, is as follows: KAGVTQTPRYLIKTRGQQVTLSCSPISGHRSVSWYQQTPGQGLQFLFEYFSETQRNKGNFPGRFSGRQFSNSRSEMNVSTLELGDSALYLCASSLLEGLNTEAFFGQGTRLTVV.

This chain joins TRBV7-2 and TRBJ1-3, with D possibly matching TRBD1 (5 bases). This CDR3 has 16 residues. Deletions cut 4 bases from V and 0 bases from J, with 13 bases between. Germline V CDR1 and CDR2: SGHTA, FQGNSA. This CDR3 is CASSSAWGVSGNTIYF. CDR3 nucleotides: TGTGCCAGCAGCTCAGCGTGGGGGGTCTCTGGAAACACCATATATTTT.

Concerning this clone: Its ends do not fully match the called genes, so a read error is possible. The chain has TRBV5-1 and TRBJ2-2; 8 bases match TRBD1. The CDR3 length is 14 residues. Germline V CDR1 and CDR2: SGHRS, YFSETQ. This CDR3 is CASTLTGDAGELFF. The CDR3 DNA sequence: TGCGCCAGCACCTTGACAGGGGACGCCGGGGAGCTGTTTTTT.

The rearrangement uses TRBV5-1 and TRBJ1-4; D is perhaps TRBD1 (5 bases). Germline V gene lookup returns CDR1 SGHRS and CDR2 YFSETQ. Trimming cost V 3 bases and J 7 bases, with 19 bases left between them. This CDR3 spans 16 amino acids. CDR3 DNA: TGCGCCAGCAGCTACGGGACTGGGGCCCTCGGTGAAAAACTGTTTTTT. Translating gives CASSYGTGALGEKLFF. The variable domain in full, with the rest retrieved from reference TRBV5-1 and TRBJ1-4, is KAGVTQTPRYLIKTRGQQVTLSCSPISGHRSVSWYQQTPGQGLQFLFEYFSETQRNKGNFPGRFSGRQFSNSRSEMNVSTLELGDSALYLCASSYGTGALGEKLFFGSGTQLSVL.

In its sample, this clone was seen once. CDR3 bases: TGTGCCAGCAGGGGACAGGGGACGGGTTCCTACGAGCAGTACTTC. This encodes CASRGQGTGSYEQYF. The chain carries TRBV6-6 and TRBJ2-7; 10 bases line up with TRBD1. Germline trimming cut 6 bases from V and 1 base from J; bases unmatched to any gene: 6. The CDR3 spans 15 residues. Germline CDR1 is MNHNY and CDR2 is SVGAGI (reference sequence).

The chain carries TRBV5-1 and TRBJ1-2; 7 bases match TRBD1. This CDR3 spans 14 amino acids. Germline V gene data show CDR1 as SGHRS and CDR2 as YFSETQ. Trimming cost V 3 bases and J 7 bases; bases outside gene matches: 9. Here the CDR3 DNA reads TGCGCCAGCAGCTACGCCGACAGGGCGGCTGGCTACACCTTC. This sequence encodes CASSYADRAAGYTF.